This T cell receptor beta chain was profiled in a study of CD8+CD57+ T cells in acquired aplastic anemia. Study in general: Sorted CD4+ and CD8+ cells yielded about 3 ug of DNA on average. Healthy CD8+ samples averaged about 11.0 million reads. Points from the study as a whole: Comparison of patients with controls identified around 30 shared CD8+ CDR3 sequences.

Germline lookup yields CDR1 SGHRS and CDR2 YFSETQ. Trimming removed 5 bases from V and 2 bases from J; junction bases left unmatched: 3. The CDR3 is made up of 13 amino acids. The TCR beta profiling, which covered VDJ combination and CDR3 sequence, was carried out using genomic DNA as the template. In TCRdb, the reads were re-called with MiXCR into one record per CDR3 protein. The sample shows some 150,000 distinct CDR3 sequences, less than 45% of them seen only once. This clonotype was seen many times. The antigen is not known. The sequence was collected from a human donor in good health, serving as a control. Sequencing used sorted CD4+, CD8+, or CD8+CD57+ T cells (not recorded which) from PBMCs. The genes are TRBV5-1 and TRBJ2-7; TRBD2 matches 8 bases. As DNA, the CDR3 is TGCGCCAGCAGGGGAGCGGGAGCCTACGAGCAGTACTTC. Translating it yields CASRGAGAYEQYF.